This TCR beta chain was observed in a study of blood T cell repertoires in COVID-19. Study context: T cells, B-cell-depleted T cells, or PBMCs provided the cDNA or gDNA that served as material.

Using immunoSEQ multiplex PCR, the repertoire was profiled, and TCRdb retains in-frame clones only, with some absent. Of some 330,000 clones in the sample, over 75% were seen once. With 4 bases removed from V and 3 bases from J, the gap between germline ends came to 10 bases. The CDR3 runs to 13 residues. This clone was recorded only once. The chain is built from TRBV12-3 or TRBV12-4 and TRBJ2-7; possibly TRBD1 for D (6 bases). The material sequenced was PBMCs or T cells enriched from blood (not recorded which). The receptor's source is a man aged 25-40 years who had recovered from COVID-19. This chain's CDR3 is CASSSQGSYEQYF. For the CDR3, the DNA is TGTGCCAGCAGTTCCCAGGGGAGCTACGAGCAGTACTTC.